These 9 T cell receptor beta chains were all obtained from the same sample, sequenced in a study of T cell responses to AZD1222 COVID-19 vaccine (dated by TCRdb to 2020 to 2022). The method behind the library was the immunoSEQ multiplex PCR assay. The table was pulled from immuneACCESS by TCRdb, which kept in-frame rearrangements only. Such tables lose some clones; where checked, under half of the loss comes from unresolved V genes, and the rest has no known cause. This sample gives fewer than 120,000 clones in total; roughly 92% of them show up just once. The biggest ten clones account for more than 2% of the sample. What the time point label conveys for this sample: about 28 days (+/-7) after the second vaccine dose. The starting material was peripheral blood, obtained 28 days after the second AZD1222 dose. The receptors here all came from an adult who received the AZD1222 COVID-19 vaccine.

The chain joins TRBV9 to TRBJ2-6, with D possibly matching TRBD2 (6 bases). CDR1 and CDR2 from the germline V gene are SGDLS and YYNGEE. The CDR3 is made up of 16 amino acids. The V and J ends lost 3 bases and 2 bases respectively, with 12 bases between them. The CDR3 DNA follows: TGTGCCAGCAGCGCGCGGGACTTTCCTGGGGCCAACGTCCTGACTTTC. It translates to CASSARDFPGANVLTF.

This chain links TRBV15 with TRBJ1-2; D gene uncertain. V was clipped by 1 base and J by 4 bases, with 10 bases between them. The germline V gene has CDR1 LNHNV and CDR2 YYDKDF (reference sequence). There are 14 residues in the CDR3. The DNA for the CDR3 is TGTGCCACCAGCAGAGGAAGGGATAGCTATGGCTACACCTTC. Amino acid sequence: CATSRGRDSYGYTF.

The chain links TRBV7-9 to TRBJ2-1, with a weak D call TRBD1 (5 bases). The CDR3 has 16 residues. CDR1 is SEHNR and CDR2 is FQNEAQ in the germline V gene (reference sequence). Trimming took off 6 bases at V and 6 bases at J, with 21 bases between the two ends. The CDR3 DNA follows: TGTGCCAGCAGTCGTAGGGGATCGAGGCAGCTCAATGAGCAGTTCTTC. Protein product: CASSRRGSRQLNEQFF.

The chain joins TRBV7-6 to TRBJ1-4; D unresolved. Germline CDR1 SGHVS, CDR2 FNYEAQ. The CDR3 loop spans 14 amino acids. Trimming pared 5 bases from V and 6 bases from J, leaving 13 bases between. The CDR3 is CASSRTREDEKLFF. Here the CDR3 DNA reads TGTGCCAGCAGCCGGACCCGAGAGGATGAAAAACTGTTTTTT.

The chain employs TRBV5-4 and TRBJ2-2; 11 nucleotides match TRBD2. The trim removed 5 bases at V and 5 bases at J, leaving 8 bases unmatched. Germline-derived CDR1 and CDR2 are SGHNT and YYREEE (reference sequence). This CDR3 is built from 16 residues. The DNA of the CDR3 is TGTGCCAGCAGTGCTTTAGCGGGGGGGCAAACCGGGGAGCTGTTTTTT. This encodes CASSALAGGQTGELFF.

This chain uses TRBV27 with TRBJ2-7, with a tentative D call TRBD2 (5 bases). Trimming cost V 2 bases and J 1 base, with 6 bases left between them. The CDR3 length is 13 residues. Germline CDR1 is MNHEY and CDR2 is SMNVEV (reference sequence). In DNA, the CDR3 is TGTGCCAGCAGTTTACGGGATTCCTACGAGCAGTACTTC. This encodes CASSLRDSYEQYF.

The CDR3, as DNA: TGCGCCAGCAGCCTCGGACTCTCCACAGATACGCAGTATTTT. This sequence encodes CASSLGLSTDTQYF. The rearrangement joins TRBV5-1 to TRBJ2-3; D may be TRBD2 (5 bases). From germline, CDR1 is SGHRS and CDR2 YFSETQ. V lost 4 bases and J 2 bases, leaving 11 bases between the germline ends. This CDR3 has 14 amino acids.

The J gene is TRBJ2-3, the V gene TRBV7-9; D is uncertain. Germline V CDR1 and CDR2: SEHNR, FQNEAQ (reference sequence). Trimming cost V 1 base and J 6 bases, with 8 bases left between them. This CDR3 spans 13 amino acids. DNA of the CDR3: TGTGCCAGCAGCTTAGTTGGTGCCGATACGCAGTATTTT. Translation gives CASSLVGADTQYF. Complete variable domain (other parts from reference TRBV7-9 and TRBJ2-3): DTGVSQNPRHKITKRGQNVTFRCDPISEHNRLYWYRQTLGQGPEFLTYFQNEAQLEKSRLLSDRFSAERPKGSFSTLEIQRTEQGDSAMYLCASSLVGADTQYFGPGTRLTVL.

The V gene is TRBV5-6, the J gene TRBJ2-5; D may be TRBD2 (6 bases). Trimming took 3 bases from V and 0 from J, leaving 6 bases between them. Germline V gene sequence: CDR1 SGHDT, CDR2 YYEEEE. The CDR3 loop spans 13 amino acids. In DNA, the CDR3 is TGTGCCAGCAGCTGGGACTACCAAGAGACCCAGTACTTC. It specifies CASSWDYQETQYF.